This TCR beta chain was sequenced for a study of control samples from healthy donors and cancer patients. TCRdb keeps only in-frame clones here, not all; method: immunoSEQ multiplex PCR. The sample records about 150,000 clones, 93% being singletons. V was clipped by 10 bases and J by 2 bases, with 15 bases between them. The CDR3 has 14 residues. Germline V gene sequence: CDR1 LNHDA, CDR2 SQIVND (reference sequence). The specimen was blood. V usage is TRBV19 and J usage is TRBJ2-1, with D possibly TRBD2 on 5 matching bases. The sequence derives from a young man in good health. The CDR3 loop is CATSLRGAYNEQFF. CDR3 DNA: TGTGCCACCTCGCTACGGGGAGCCTACAATGAGCAGTTCTTC.